The 20 T cell receptor beta chains given below trace back to one sample, sequenced in a study of shared clonotypes between healthy human individuals (dated by TCRdb to the early 2020s). Library preparation used the immunoSEQ multiplex PCR assay. This is the immuneACCESS table as TCRdb keeps it, with only in-frame sequences that have V and J called. A part of the clones is gone; compared with another copy, unresolved V genes explain less than half, and the rest is unexplained. The sample data list hundreds of thousands of clones, and about 95% of these were observed just once. Of the sample, roughly 0.1% is held by the ten largest clones. CD8 naive samples were obtained by positive selection for CCR7 among CD45RO-negative cells, yielding a CD45RA+CCR7+ population from which TemRA cells were excluded. Material for sequencing was naive CD8+ T cells sorted from blood. Read against the paper, the sample's cell subset or site label means: CD45RA+CCR7+. The origin of the receptors is a woman under 40 in good health.

The V gene is TRBV5-4, the J gene TRBJ2-7; D may be TRBD2 (6 bases). Germline lookup yields CDR1 SGHNT and CDR2 YYREEE (reference sequence). This CDR3 has 14 amino acids. Trimming took off 2 bases at V and 2 bases at J, with 11 bases between the two ends. DNA of the CDR3: TGTGCCAGCAGCTTCCGGGACTTCCCCTACGAGCAGTACTTC. Translation: CASSFRDFPYEQYF.

This rearrangement joins TRBV13 to TRBJ2-5; 11 bases agree with TRBD2. This CDR3 comprises 15 residues. J was trimmed by 4 bases and V by 3 bases; bases with no gene match: 4. The germline V gene has CDR1 PRHDT and CDR2 FYEKMQ (reference sequence). CDR3: CASSFRSGRGETQYF. CDR3 in DNA: TGTGCCAGCAGCTTTCGTAGCGGGAGGGGAGAGACCCAGTACTTC.

This chain joins TRBV28 and TRBJ1-5; the D is unclear. Trimming pared 4 bases from V and 6 bases from J, leaving 10 bases between. The CDR3 consists of 13 residues. Looked up from germline, CDR1 is MDHEN and CDR2 is SYDVKM. The CDR3 loop reads CASSYQEGQPQHF. The CDR3 DNA is TGTGCCAGCAGTTACCAGGAGGGTCAGCCCCAGCATTTT.

The gene calls are TRBV27 and TRBJ1-5; tentatively, D is TRBD1 (6 bases). V was shortened by 5 bases and J by 5 bases, with 16 bases between the two germline ends. The CDR3 consists of 15 residues. The V gene's germline CDR1 is MNHEY and CDR2 SMNVEV (reference sequence). CDR3 nucleotide sequence: TGTGCCAGCAGTCTCGGTACGGGGGGCTATCAGCCCCAGCATTTT. Its translation: CASSLGTGGYQPQHF.

V gene TRBV27 combines with J gene TRBJ1-5, with 7 bases matching TRBD1. Trimming removed 7 bases from V and 8 bases from J; junction bases left unmatched: 11. There are 14 residues in the CDR3. The germline V gene encodes CDR1 MNHEY and CDR2 SMNVEV (reference sequence). The chain's CDR3 is CASKNRGGMEPQHF. CDR3 DNA sequence: TGTGCCAGCAAAAACAGGGGTGGAATGGAGCCCCAGCATTTT.

V is TRBV4-1 and J is TRBJ2-1; unclear D gene. Germline V gene data show CDR1 as MGHRA and CDR2 as YSYEKL. Trimming removed 1 base from V and 7 bases from J, with 8 bases in between. The CDR3 length is 13 residues. Here the CDR3 reads CASSQVGLNEQFF. CDR3 nucleotides: TGCGCCAGCAGCCAAGTAGGGTTAAATGAGCAGTTCTTC.

The genes are TRBV9 and TRBJ1-5; weak D call: TRBD1 (5 bases). The CDR3 totals 13 residues. The germline CDR1 and CDR2 sequences are SGDLS and YYNGEE. With 4 bases removed from V and 3 bases from J, the gap between germline ends came to 8 bases. CDR3 region: CASSPTDNQPQHF. The CDR3 region has the DNA TGTGCCAGCAGCCCGACAGACAATCAGCCCCAGCATTTT.

V usage is TRBV7-8 and J usage is TRBJ2-2; the D gene could be TRBD1 or TRBD2 (5 bases each). CDR1 and CDR2 (germline): SGHVS, FQNEAQ. CDR3 length: 14 amino acids. V lost 4 bases and J 8 bases, leaving 14 bases between the germline ends. CDR3 protein: CASSSGTSLGELFF. CDR3 DNA sequence: TGTGCCAGCAGCTCCGGGACGAGTCTGGGGGAGCTGTTTTTT.

This sequence joins TRBV18 and TRBJ2-2, with 8 bases that match TRBD2. The germline gives CDR1 KGHSH, CDR2 LQKENI. The V and J ends lost 5 bases and 10 bases, in that order; junction bases with no gene match: 18. The CDR3 consists of 17 residues. This chain's CDR3 is CASSGDTGTRRAEELFF. CDR3 DNA: TGTGCCAGCTCAGGCGATACCGGGACTAGACGGGCCGAGGAGCTGTTTTTT. Together with reference TRBV18 and TRBJ2-2, the CDR3 gives the full variable domain: NAGVMQNPRHLVRRRGQEARLRCSPMKGHSHVYWYRQLPEEGLKFMVYLQKENIIDESGMPKERFSAEFPKEGPSILRIQQVVRGDSAAYFCASSGDTGTRRAEELFFGEGSRLTVL.

The table lists this clone with a count of one. The rearrangement links TRBV15 to TRBJ2-1; D assignment may be TRBD1 or TRBD2 (5 bases each). The CDR3 length is 16 residues. V lost 5 bases and J 8 bases, leaving 22 bases between the germline ends. CDR1 and CDR2 from the germline V gene are LNHNV and YYDKDF (reference sequence). The CDR3 DNA sequence: TGTGCCACCAGCCAAGGGGTCGGGACCGTTGGGGATGAGCAGTTCTTC. It codes for CATSQGVGTVGDEQFF.

This clone was observed a single time. The DNA of the CDR3 is TGTGCCAGCAGTTTACCTCAGGGGGCAGGGTATGGCTACACCTTC. Amino acids: CASSLPQGAGYGYTF. The chain joins TRBV28 to TRBJ1-2; 8 bases are shared with TRBD1. The CDR3 loop spans 15 amino acids. Germline assignment: CDR1 MDHEN and CDR2 SYDVKM. V lost 2 bases, J lost 5 bases, and 7 bases stayed unmatched.

This clone has only one observation. The chain recombines TRBV7-8 with TRBJ2-5; D might be TRBD1 or TRBD2, each matching 5 bases. CDR1 and CDR2 from the germline V gene are SGHVS and FQNEAQ. V dropped 1 base and J dropped 2 bases, with 14 bases sitting between them. The length of the CDR3 is 16 residues. The CDR3 spells CASSLVRGGLQETQYF. CDR3 sequence (DNA): TGTGCCAGCAGCTTAGTAAGGGGCGGACTGCAAGAGACCCAGTACTTC.

With respect to this clone: Different DNA sequences within this sample yield the same CDR3. This sequence joins TRBV6-5 and TRBJ2-1; the D gene is possibly TRBD2 (5 bases). This CDR3 has 13 amino acids. CDR1 and CDR2 from the germline V gene are MNHEY and SVGAGI. Between the trimmed V and J ends, which lost 2 bases and 8 bases, there was a span of 10 bases. As DNA, the CDR3 is TGTGCCAGCAGTTACGGCGGGTGGGATGAGCAGTTCTTC. Its protein is CASSYGGWDEQFF.

The chain links TRBV9 to TRBJ2-7; 10 positions agree with TRBD2. This CDR3 has 14 residues. Germline-derived CDR1 and CDR2 are SGDLS and YYNGEE. Germline trimming cut 3 bases from V and 4 bases from J; bases unmatched to any gene: 4. The DNA for the CDR3 is TGTGCCAGCAGCGCGGGACTAGCGAAGTACGAGCAGTACTTC. It translates to CASSAGLAKYEQYF. Full variable domain (missing parts from reference TRBV9 and TRBJ2-7): DSGVTQTPKHLITATGQRVTLRCSPRSGDLSVYWYQQSLDQGLQFLIQYYNGEERAKGNILERFSAQQFPDLHSELNLSSLELGDSALYFCASSAGLAKYEQYFGPGTRLTVT.

The chain links TRBV5-6 to TRBJ1-2; TRBD1 aligns across 7 bases. The CDR3 is 16 residues long. Germline loops: CDR1 SGHDT, CDR2 YYEEEE. J gave up 3 bases and V 6 bases, and 14 bases lay outside the gene matches. The CDR3 DNA sequence: TGTGCCAGCACCGGTGGCTTAGGGGGCTCTGACTATGGCTACACCTTC. Its translation is CASTGGLGGSDYGYTF.

The chain carries TRBV4-1 and TRBJ1-2; D unclear. Deletions cut 4 bases from V and 3 bases from J, with 12 bases between. Germline V gene lookup returns CDR1 MGHRA and CDR2 YSYEKL. The CDR3 contains 14 residues. The CDR3 nucleotides read TGCGCCAGCAGCCGTGGACCCGACCACTATGGCTACACCTTC. Amino acids: CASSRGPDHYGYTF.

The chain is built from TRBV9 and TRBJ1-5; the D gene is possibly TRBD1 (5 bases). Germline V lookup: CDR1 SGDLS, CDR2 YYNGEE. The CDR3 extends over 16 amino acids. V was trimmed by 2 bases and J by 0 bases, leaving 12 bases between them. The CDR3 reads CASSVSFGGSNQPQHF. Here the CDR3 DNA reads TGTGCCAGCAGCGTCAGTTTCGGGGGTAGCAATCAGCCCCAGCATTTT.

The chain couples TRBV27 to TRBJ2-2, with D possibly matching TRBD1 (5 bases). CDR1 MNHEY and CDR2 SMNVEV come from the germline V gene (reference sequence). The CDR3 contains 15 residues. V was cut by 3 bases and J by 4 bases, with 12 bases left in between. The CDR3 sequence is CASSFSAGITGELFF. The CDR3 DNA reads as TGTGCCAGCAGTTTCAGCGCAGGGATCACCGGGGAGCTGTTTTTT.

This chain joins TRBV19 and TRBJ2-1; unclear D gene. The CDR3 is 15 amino acids. From germline, CDR1 is LNHDA and CDR2 SQIVND (reference sequence). V gave up 1 base and J gave up 4 bases, with 11 bases separating them. The CDR3 DNA is TGTGCCAGTAGTATAGGCTTGGCGGATTACAATGAGCAGTTCTTC. Translation: CASSIGLADYNEQFF.

The genes are TRBV27 and TRBJ2-7; the match to TRBD1 covers 9 bases. The germline V gene has CDR1 MNHEY and CDR2 SMNVEV (reference sequence). The J segment lost 6 bases and the V segment lost 4 bases, leaving 7 bases of the junction unmatched. The CDR3 sequence is 14 residues long. Here the CDR3 DNA reads TGTGCCAGCAGTTCTTACAGGGGGCTCGTCGAGCAGTACTTC. It is translated as CASSSYRGLVEQYF.